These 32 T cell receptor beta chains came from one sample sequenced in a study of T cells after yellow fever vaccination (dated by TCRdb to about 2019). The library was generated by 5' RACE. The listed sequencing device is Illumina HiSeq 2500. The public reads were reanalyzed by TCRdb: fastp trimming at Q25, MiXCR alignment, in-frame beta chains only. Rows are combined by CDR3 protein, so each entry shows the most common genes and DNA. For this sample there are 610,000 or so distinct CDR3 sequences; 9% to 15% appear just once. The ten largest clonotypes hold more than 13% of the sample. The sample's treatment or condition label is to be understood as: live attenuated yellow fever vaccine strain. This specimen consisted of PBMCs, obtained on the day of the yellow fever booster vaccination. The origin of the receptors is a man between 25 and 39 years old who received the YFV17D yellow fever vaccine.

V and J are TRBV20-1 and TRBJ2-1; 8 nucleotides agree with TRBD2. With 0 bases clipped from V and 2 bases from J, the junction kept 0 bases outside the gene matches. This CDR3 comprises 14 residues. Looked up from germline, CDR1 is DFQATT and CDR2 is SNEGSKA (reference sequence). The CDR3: CSARDSGAYNEQFF. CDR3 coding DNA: TGCAGTGCTAGAGATAGCGGGGCCTACAATGAGCAGTTCTTC.

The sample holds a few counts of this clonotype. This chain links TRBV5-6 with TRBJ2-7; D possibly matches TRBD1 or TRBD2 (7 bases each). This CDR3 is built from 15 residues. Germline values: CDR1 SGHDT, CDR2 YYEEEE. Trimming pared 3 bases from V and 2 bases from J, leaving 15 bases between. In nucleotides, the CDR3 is TGTGCCAGCAGCTGGCTGACAGGGAGGGCCTACGAGCAGTACTTC. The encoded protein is CASSWLTGRAYEQYF.

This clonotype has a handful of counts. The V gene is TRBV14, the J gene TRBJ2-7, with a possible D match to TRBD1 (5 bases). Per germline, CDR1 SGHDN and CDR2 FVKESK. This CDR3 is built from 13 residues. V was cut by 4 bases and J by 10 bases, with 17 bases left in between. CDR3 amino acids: CASSLQPTGSQYF. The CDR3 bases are TGTGCCAGCAGCCTCCAACCCACAGGTTCTCAGTACTTC.

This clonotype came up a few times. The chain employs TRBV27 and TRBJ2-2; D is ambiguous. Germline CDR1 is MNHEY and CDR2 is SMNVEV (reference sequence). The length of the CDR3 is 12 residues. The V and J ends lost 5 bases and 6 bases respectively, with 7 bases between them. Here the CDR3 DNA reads TGTGCCAGCAGTCATCTCCCCGGGGAGCTGTTTTTT. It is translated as CASSHLPGELFF.

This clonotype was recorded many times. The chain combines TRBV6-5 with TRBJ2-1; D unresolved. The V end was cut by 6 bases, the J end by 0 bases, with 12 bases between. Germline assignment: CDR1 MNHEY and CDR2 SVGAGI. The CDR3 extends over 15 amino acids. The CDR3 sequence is CASRPGSDSYNEQFF. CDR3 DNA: TGTGCCAGCAGGCCGGGCAGTGACTCCTACAATGAGCAGTTCTTC.

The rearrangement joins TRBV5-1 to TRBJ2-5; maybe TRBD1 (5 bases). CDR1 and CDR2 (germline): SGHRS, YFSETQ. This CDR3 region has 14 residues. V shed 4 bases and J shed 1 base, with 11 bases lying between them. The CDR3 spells CASSLRTSQETQYF. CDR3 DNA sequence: TGCGCCAGCAGCCTGAGGACATCCCAAGAGACCCAGTACTTC.

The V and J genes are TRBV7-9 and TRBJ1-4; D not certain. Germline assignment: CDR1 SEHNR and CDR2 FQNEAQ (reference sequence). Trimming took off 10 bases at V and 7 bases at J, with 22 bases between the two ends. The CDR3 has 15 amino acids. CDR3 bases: TGTGCCATCGGCCCCCGGGCCGATAAGGCTGAAAAACTGTTTTTT. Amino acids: CAIGPRADKAEKLFF.

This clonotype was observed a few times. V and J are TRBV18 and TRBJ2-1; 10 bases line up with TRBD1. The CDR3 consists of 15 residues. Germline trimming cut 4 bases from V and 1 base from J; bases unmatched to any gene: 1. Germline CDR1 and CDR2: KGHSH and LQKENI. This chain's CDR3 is CASSRDRGSYNEQFF. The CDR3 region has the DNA TGTGCCAGCTCACGGGACAGGGGTTCCTACAATGAGCAGTTCTTC.

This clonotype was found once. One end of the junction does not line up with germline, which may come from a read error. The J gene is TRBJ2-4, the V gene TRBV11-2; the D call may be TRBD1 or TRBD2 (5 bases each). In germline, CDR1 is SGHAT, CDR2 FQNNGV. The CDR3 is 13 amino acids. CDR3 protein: CASSSGLSNIQHF. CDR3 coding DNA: TGTGCCAGCAGCTCGGGGCTTTCGAACATTCAGCACTTC.

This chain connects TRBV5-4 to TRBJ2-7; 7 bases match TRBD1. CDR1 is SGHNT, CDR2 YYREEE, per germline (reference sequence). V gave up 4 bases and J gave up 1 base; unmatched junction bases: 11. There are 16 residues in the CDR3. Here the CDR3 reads CASSIRVGGGSYEQYF. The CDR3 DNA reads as TGTGCCAGCAGCATACGGGTAGGGGGCGGGTCCTACGAGCAGTACTTC. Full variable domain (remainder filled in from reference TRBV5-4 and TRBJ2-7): ETGVTQSPTHLIKTRGQQVTLRCSSQSGHNTVSWYQQALGQGPQFIFQYYREEENGRGNFPPRFSGLQFPNYSSELNVNALELDDSALYLCASSIRVGGGSYEQYFGPGTRLTVT.

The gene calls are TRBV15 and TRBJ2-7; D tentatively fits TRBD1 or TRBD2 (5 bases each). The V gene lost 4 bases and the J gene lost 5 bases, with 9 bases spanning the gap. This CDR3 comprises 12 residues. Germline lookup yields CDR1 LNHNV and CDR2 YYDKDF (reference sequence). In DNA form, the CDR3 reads TGTGCCACCAGCAAGGGGACGGACGAGCAGTACTTC. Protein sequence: CATSKGTDEQYF.

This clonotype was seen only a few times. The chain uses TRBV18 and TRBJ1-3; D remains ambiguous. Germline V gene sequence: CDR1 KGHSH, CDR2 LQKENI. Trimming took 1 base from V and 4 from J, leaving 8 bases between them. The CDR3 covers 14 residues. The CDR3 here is CASSPQREGNTIYF. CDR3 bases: TGTGCCAGCTCACCACAGAGGGAAGGAAACACCATATATTTT. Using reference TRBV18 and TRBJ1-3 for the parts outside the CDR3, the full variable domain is NAGVMQNPRHLVRRRGQEARLRCSPMKGHSHVYWYRQLPEEGLKFMVYLQKENIIDESGMPKERFSAEFPKEGPSILRIQQVVRGDSAAYFCASSPQREGNTIYFGEGSWLTVV.

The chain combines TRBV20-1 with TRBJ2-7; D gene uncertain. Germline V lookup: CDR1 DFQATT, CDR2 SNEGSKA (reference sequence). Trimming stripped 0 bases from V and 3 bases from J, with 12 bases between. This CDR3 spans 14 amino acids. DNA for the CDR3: TGCAGTGCTAGAGAACCTGGCAGGATCTACGAGCAGTACTTC. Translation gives CSAREPGRIYEQYF.

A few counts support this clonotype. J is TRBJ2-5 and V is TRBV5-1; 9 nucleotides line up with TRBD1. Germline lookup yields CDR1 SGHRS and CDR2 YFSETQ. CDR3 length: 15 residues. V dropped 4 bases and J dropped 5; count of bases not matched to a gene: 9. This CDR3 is CASSQSGQGGETQYF. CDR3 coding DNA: TGCGCCAGCAGCCAATCGGGACAGGGTGGGGAGACCCAGTACTTC.

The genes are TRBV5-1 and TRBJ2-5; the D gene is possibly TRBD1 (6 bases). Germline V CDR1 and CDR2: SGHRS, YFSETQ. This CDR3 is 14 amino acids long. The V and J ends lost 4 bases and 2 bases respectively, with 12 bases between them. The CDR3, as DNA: TGCGCCAGCAGCACAGGGATTGGACAAGAGACCCAGTACTTC. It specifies CASSTGIGQETQYF.

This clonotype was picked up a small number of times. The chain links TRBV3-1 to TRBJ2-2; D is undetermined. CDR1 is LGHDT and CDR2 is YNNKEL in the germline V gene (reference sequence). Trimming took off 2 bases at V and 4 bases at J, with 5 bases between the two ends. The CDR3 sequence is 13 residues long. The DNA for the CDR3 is TGTGCCAGCAGCCAACGAACCACCGGGGAGCTGTTTTTT. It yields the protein CASSQRTTGELFF.

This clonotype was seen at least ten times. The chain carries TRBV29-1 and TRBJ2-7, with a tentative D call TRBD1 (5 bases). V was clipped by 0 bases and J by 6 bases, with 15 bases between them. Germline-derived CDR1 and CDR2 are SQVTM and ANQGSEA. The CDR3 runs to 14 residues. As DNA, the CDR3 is TGCAGCGTTGAAGAAGGGGCCGGACACAGCGAGCAGTACTTC. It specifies CSVEEGAGHSEQYF.

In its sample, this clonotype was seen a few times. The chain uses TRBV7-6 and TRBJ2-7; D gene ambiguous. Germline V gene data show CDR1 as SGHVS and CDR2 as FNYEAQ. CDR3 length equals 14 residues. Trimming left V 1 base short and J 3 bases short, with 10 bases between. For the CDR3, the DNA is TGTGCCAGCAGCTTAGGTAGCAAATACTACGAGCAGTACTTC. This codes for CASSLGSKYYEQYF.

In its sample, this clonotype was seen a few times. CDR3 DNA sequence: TGTGCCAGCAGCGCGGAACCGGGACAGGGCAAACACGAGCAGTACTTC. Translation gives CASSAEPGQGKHEQYF. This chain joins TRBV7-9 and TRBJ2-7; 9 nucleotides match TRBD1. Trimming at V came to 5 bases and at J to 5 bases, leaving 13 bases not matched to a gene. The CDR3 spans 16 residues. The germline V gene has CDR1 SEHNR and CDR2 FQNEAQ (reference sequence).

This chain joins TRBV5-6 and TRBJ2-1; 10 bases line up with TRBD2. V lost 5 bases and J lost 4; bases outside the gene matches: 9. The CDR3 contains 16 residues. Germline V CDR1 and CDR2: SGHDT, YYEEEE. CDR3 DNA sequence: TGTGCCAGCAGTTTTTTTACTAGCGGGACGTACAATGAGCAGTTCTTC. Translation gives CASSFFTSGTYNEQFF.

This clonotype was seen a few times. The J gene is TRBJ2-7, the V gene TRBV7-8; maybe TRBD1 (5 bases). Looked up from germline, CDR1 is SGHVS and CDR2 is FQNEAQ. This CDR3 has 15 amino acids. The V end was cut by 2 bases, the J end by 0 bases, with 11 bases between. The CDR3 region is CASSLLGVTSYEQYF. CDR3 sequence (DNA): TGTGCCAGCAGCTTACTAGGGGTCACCTCCTACGAGCAGTACTTC.

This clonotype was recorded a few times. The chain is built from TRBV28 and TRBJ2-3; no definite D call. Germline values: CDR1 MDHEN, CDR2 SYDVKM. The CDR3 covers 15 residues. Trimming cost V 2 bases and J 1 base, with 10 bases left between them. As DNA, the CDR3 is TGTGCCAGCAGTTTAGAGCGTGAGGGCACAGATACGCAGTATTTT. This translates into CASSLEREGTDTQYF. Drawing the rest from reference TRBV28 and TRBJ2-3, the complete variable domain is DVKVTQSSRYLVKRTGEKVFLECVQDMDHENMFWYRQDPGLGLRLIYFSYDVKMKEKGDIPEGYSVSREKKERFSLILESASTNQTSMYLCASSLEREGTDTQYFGPGTRLTVL.

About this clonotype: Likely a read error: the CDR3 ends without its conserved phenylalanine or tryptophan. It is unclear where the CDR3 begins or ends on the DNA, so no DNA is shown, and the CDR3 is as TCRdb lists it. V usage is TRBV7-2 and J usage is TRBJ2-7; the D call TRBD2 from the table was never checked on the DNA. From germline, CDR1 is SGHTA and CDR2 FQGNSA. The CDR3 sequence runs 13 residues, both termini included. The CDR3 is CASSLAPGGREII.

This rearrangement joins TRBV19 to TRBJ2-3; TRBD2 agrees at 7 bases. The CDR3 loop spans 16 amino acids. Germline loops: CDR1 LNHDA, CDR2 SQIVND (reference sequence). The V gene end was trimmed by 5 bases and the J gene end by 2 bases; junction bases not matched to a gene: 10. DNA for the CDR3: TGTGCCAGTAGTGCCATTGCGGGAGCGGACACAGATACGCAGTATTTT. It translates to CASSAIAGADTDTQYF.

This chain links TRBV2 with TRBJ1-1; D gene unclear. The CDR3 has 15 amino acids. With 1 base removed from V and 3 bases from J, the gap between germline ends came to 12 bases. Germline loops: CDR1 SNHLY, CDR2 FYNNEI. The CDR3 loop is CASSEGVVWDTEAFF. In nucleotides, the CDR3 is TGTGCCAGCAGTGAAGGGGTAGTTTGGGACACTGAAGCTTTCTTT.

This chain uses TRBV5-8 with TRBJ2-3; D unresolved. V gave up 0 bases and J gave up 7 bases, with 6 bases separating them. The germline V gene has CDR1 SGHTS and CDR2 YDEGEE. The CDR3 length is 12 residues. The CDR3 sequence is CASSLELHTQYF. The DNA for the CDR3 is TGTGCCAGCAGCTTGGAACTGCATACGCAGTATTTT.

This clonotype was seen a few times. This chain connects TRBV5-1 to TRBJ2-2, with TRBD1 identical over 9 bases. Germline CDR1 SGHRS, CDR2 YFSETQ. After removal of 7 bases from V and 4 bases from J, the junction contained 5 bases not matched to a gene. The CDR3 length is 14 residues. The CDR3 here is CASQRQGVTGELFF. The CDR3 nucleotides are TGCGCCAGCCAGAGACAGGGGGTCACCGGGGAGCTGTTTTTT.

The CDR3 coding sequence is TGCAGTGGGGCGCTTGCCTCTCCCATTCAGTACTTC. Its protein is CSGALASPIQYF. The V and J genes are TRBV20-1 and TRBJ2-4; the D is unclear. In germline, CDR1 is DFQATT, CDR2 SNEGSKA (reference sequence). V was trimmed by 7 bases and J by 9 bases, leaving 16 bases between them. This CDR3 has 12 residues.

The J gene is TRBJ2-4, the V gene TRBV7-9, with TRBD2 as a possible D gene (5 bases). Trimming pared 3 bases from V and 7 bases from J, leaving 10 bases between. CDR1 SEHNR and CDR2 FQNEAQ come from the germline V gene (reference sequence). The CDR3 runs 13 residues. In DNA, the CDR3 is TGTGCCAGCAGCTTTCGGGATTGGAACATTCAGTACTTC. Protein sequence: CASSFRDWNIQYF.

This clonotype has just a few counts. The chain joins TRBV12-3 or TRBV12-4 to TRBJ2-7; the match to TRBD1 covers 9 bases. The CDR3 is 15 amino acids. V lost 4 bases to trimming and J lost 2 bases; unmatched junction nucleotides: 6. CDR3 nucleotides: TGTGCCAGCAGTTCCGGGACAGGGATCCCCTACGAGCAGTACTTC. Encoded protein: CASSSGTGIPYEQYF.

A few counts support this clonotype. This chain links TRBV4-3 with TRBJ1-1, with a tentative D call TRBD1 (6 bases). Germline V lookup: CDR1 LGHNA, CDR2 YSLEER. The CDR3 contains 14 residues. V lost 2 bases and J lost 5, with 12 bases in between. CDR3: CASSQFEGGTEAFF. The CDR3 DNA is TGCGCCAGCAGCCAATTCGAAGGGGGAACTGAAGCTTTCTTT.

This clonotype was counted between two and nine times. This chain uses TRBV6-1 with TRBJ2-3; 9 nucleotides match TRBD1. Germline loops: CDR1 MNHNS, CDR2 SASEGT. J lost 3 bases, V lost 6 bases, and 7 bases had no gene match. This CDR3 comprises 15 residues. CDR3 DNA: TGTGCCAGCAGACACCGACAGGGGGTAACAGATACGCAGTATTTT. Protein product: CASRHRQGVTDTQYF.